These T cell receptor beta chains were read from a single sample in a study of cytotoxic CD8 clonotypes in ibrutinib-treated CLL. TCRdb's copy holds only in-frame clones and misses some; the assay was immunoSEQ multiplex PCR. The sample records hundreds of thousands of clones, 70% being singletons. The starting material was PBMCs, obtained after 24 months of ibrutinib treatment. Source of these receptors: a human donor with chronic lymphocytic leukemia. The conserved cysteine and the conserved F or W are not part of the CDR3 here. Not all rows give a size; the values are once, few, many and, for expanded clones, a class.

clone_size | j_call | v_call | cdr3_aa
- | TRBJ1-4 | TRBV15 | ATSRYVREELF
many | TRBJ1-4 | TRBV28 | ASSGTTGVDEKLF
- | TRBJ2-5 | TRBV18 | ASSPPGSYDYQETQY
- | TRBJ2-7 | TRBV11-1 | ASSLLRSTRHGYEQY
- | TRBJ2-7 | TRBV6-5 | ASSTTRAQY
- | TRBJ2-1 | TRBV2 | ASSWDGTYNEQF
- | TRBJ1-5 | TRBV5-8 | ASSLFGSPQPQH
once | TRBJ2-7 | TRBV27 | ASSSPDRGLYEQY
- | TRBJ2-3 | TRBV29-1 | SVFLGLFTDTQY
many | TRBJ2-7 | TRBV14 | ASSQGHEQY
- | TRBJ1-1 | TRBV6-5 | ASREGGSTEAF
- | TRBJ2-3 | TRBV19 | ASSHPSGTDTQY
- | TRBJ1-2 | TRBV4-2 | ASSQATSYDYGYT
once | TRBJ2-5 | TRBV5-1 | ASSVRTSEETQY
- | TRBJ2-1 | TRBV10-2 | ASSGMTYNEQF
- | - | TRBV29-1 | SVAPGGHYEQY
- | TRBJ2-2 | TRBV7-9 | ASSAGLAGENTGELF
- | TRBJ2-3 | TRBV7-3 | ASSPGRSADTQY
- | TRBJ2-3 | TRBV5-1 | ASRDREYSTDTQY
- | TRBJ2-1 | TRBV12-5 | ASGLVEDEQF
- | TRBJ2-7 | TRBV6-1 | ASSEQGASYEQY
- | TRBJ1-5 | TRBV6-1 | ATSEGGLNQPQH
once | TRBJ2-7 | TRBV4-3 | ASSQGRGLAGYEQY
- | TRBJ2-5 | TRBV7-3 | ASSPTRAGVPAGETQY
- | TRBJ2-3 | TRBV7-9 | ASSLVLQSTDTQY
- | TRBJ2-2 | TRBV5-4 | ASSLQNTGELF
- | TRBJ2-1 | TRBV29-1 | SALPYNEQF
- | TRBJ2-7 | TRBV4-1 | ASRNFGTVVSYEQY
- | TRBJ2-3 | TRBV7-7 | ASSRDGTSTDTQY
- | TRBJ2-1 | TRBV11-2 | ASSLGQGSSYNEQF
- | TRBJ1-1 | TRBV28 | ASRQSPEAF
- | TRBJ2-3 | TRBV9 | ASSVALVADTQY
few | TRBJ1-4 | TRBV7-8 | ASSAQTGTNEKLF
once | TRBJ2-2 | TRBV11-2 | ASRTGDYTGELF
- | TRBJ2-7 | TRBV9 | ASSASGAPTYEQY
- | TRBJ2-3 | TRBV28 | ASSFTWTEPSTDTQY
- | TRBJ2-3 | TRBV9 | ASSVATGGTDTQY
- | TRBJ1-2 | TRBV19 | ASSIRGGASVYGYT
few | TRBJ2-5 | TRBV4-1 | ASSQGWGYETQY
- | TRBJ2-1 | TRBV5-1 | ASSLDAGTRGNNEQF
few | TRBJ2-7 | TRBV27 | ASSFSPGLMFEQY
- | TRBJ1-6 | TRBV6-5 | ASSYSRRDSPLH
few | TRBJ2-1 | TRBV27 | ASSIGTSGKQF
- | TRBJ2-7 | TRBV7-3 | ASSKDGYYEQY
once | TRBJ2-1 | TRBV25-1 | ASSDNAGGPSYNEQF
few | TRBJ1-1 | TRBV11-2 | ASSRNRETTEAF
- | TRBJ2-5 | TRBV5-4 | ASSLGAGGVQETQY
- | TRBJ2-1 | TRBV7-9 | ASSFTSNNEQF
- | TRBJ2-3 | TRBV10-2 | ASSEDGTTTDTQY
- | TRBJ2-3 | TRBV27 | ASSSPPGAFTDTQY
- | TRBJ1-3 | TRBV27 | ASRREGGNTIY
- | TRBJ2-5 | TRBV6-1 | ASSLTSGRAWY
- | TRBJ2-3 | TRBV4-3 | ASSQEVSTLTSTDTQY
- | TRBJ2-7 | TRBV28 | ASSLWDNSYEQY
- | TRBJ1-1 | TRBV6-5 | ASSYFSGGTEAF
- | TRBJ2-7 | TRBV7-3 | ASSFNGGSPYEQY
- | TRBJ2-3 | TRBV9 | ASSAAGRGTDTQY
- | TRBJ2-7 | TRBV28 | ASSLPPYAGPYEQY